One sample yielded the 17 T cell receptor beta chains listed below, sequenced in a study of T cells and Merkel cell carcinoma outcomes. The data were produced by immunoSEQ multiplex PCR, yet TCRdb's version contains in-frame clones alone and is incomplete. The data show roughly 13,000 clones, roughly 90% seen once. The sequencing sample was made of tumor tissue from Merkel cell carcinoma. These TCRs come from a human donor with Merkel cell carcinoma.

The rearrangement uses TRBV2 and TRBJ2-7; a weak D match, TRBD1 (5 bases). CDR3 length: 15 amino acids. V dropped 5 bases and J dropped 2 bases, with 16 bases sitting between them. Germline CDR1 reads SNHLY; CDR2 reads FYNNEI. The CDR3 loop is CASSPQAFGPYEQYF. CDR3 coding DNA: TGTGCCAGCAGTCCACAGGCCTTCGGTCCCTACGAGCAGTACTTC.

The V and J genes are TRBV18 and TRBJ1-3; D is ambiguous. V was trimmed by 5 bases and J by 4 bases, leaving 9 bases between them. This CDR3 spans 13 amino acids. CDR1 and CDR2 (germline): KGHSH, LQKENI. The CDR3 region has the DNA TGTGCCAGCTCAGTCCCTGGCGGAAACACCATATATTTT. This gives the protein CASSVPGGNTIYF.

The J gene is TRBJ1-1, the V gene TRBV14, with unresolved D. The CDR3 consists of 13 residues. Germline V gene lookup returns CDR1 SGHDN and CDR2 FVKESK. V lost 6 bases and J lost 7, with 15 bases in between. CDR3: CASSIVKRLEAFF. DNA of the CDR3: TGTGCCAGCAGTATTGTAAAGCGTCTTGAAGCTTTCTTT.

This chain connects TRBV7-3 to TRBJ1-1; D gene ambiguous. Per the germline V gene, CDR1 is SGHTA and CDR2 is FQGTGA. This CDR3 has 13 amino acids. V was pared by 1 base and J by 3 bases, with 6 bases between. CDR3 coding DNA: TGTGCCAGCAGCTTAAAACGAGACACTGAAGCTTTCTTT. Encoded protein: CASSLKRDTEAFF.

The table lists this clone with a count of one. The chain has TRBV30 and TRBJ2-5; no reliable D call. CDR3 length: 12 amino acids. V lost 0 bases and J 5 bases, leaving 7 bases between the germline ends. Germline CDR1 is GTSNPN and CDR2 is SVGIG (reference sequence). CDR3 in amino acids: CAWSVYLETQYF. The CDR3 DNA sequence: TGTGCCTGGAGTGTATACCTGGAGACCCAGTACTTC.

The chain uses TRBV7-9 and TRBJ2-4; 11 bases line up with TRBD2. J gave up 8 bases and V 4 bases, and 10 bases lay outside the gene matches. The CDR3 is made up of 16 amino acids. Looked up from germline, CDR1 is SEHNR and CDR2 is FQNEAQ (reference sequence). CDR3 sequence (DNA): TGTGCCAGCAGCTCAAAGCTTATTAGCGGGAGGGACATTCAGTACTTC. Amino acid sequence: CASSSKLISGRDIQYF.

This clone was counted a few times. This chain joins TRBV7-9 and TRBJ1-1; 11 bases align to TRBD1. The ends lost 3 bases at V and 3 bases at J; junction bases unmatched: 6. The CDR3 covers 16 residues. Germline CDR1 is SEHNR and CDR2 is FQNEAQ (reference sequence). In DNA, the CDR3 is TGTGCCAGCAGCTTGGGACAGGGGGTTTTGGACACTGAAGCTTTCTTT. It translates to CASSLGQGVLDTEAFF.

The V call is TRBV5-8, the J call TRBJ1-4, with no clear D. CDR1 is SGHTS, CDR2 YDEGEE, per germline. This CDR3 is 14 amino acids long. The germline V and J ends were trimmed by 2 bases and 8 bases, with 13 bases remaining between them. CDR3 DNA: TGTGCCAGCAGCTTTGGTAGGATCCGCGAAAAACTGTTTTTT. This sequence encodes CASSFGRIREKLFF.

This sequence joins TRBV7-6 and TRBJ2-3; perhaps TRBD2 as D (5 bases). Deletions cut 1 base from V and 1 base from J, with 12 bases between. The germline gives CDR1 SGHVS, CDR2 FNYEAQ. The length of the CDR3 is 16 residues. The CDR3 spells CASSLDWLAGTDTQYF. In nucleotides, the CDR3 is TGTGCCAGCAGCTTAGATTGGCTAGCCGGCACAGATACGCAGTATTTT.

The V gene is TRBV5-6, the J gene TRBJ2-7, with D perhaps TRBD1 (5 bases). V was trimmed by 3 bases and J by 3 bases, leaving 7 bases between them. The germline gives CDR1 SGHDT, CDR2 YYEEEE. The CDR3 length is 12 residues. The CDR3 coding sequence is TGTGCCAGCAGCTCCCAGGGCTACGAGCAGTACTTC. This codes for CASSSQGYEQYF.

The chain couples TRBV7-7 to TRBJ2-1; 9 positions agree with TRBD2. CDR3 size: 15 residues. Germline lookup yields CDR1 SSHAT and CDR2 FNYEAQ (reference sequence). With 4 bases clipped from V and 4 bases from J, the junction kept 5 bases outside the gene matches. In nucleotides, the CDR3 is TGTGCCAGCAGCTCCCTTAGCGGGAGATACAATGAGCAGTTCTTC. Its translation is CASSSLSGRYNEQFF.

In its sample, this clone was seen a few times. The chain links TRBV20-1 to TRBJ1-1; 8 bases line up with TRBD1. Trimming removed 2 bases from V and 8 bases from J; junction bases left unmatched: 1. The length of the CDR3 is 11 residues. From germline, CDR1 is DFQATT and CDR2 SNEGSKA (reference sequence). CDR3 sequence (DNA): TGCAGTGCTAGAAACAGGGGGGAAGCTTTCTTT. Translation: CSARNRGEAFF.

The chain uses TRBV5-4 and TRBJ2-5; D is tentatively TRBD1 or TRBD2 (5 bases each). Matching the DNA end better, TRBJ2-7 makes the J call doubtful. The germline V gene has CDR1 SGHNT and CDR2 YYREEE (reference sequence). This CDR3 is built from 12 residues. CDR3 DNA: TGTGCCAGCAGCTTGGTGGGGGTCGAGCAGTACTTC. Protein: CASSLVGVEQYF.

CDR3 region: CASSSSLSGRPAGELFF. In DNA form, the CDR3 reads TGTGCCAGCAGTTCCAGCCTTAGCGGGAGACCCGCCGGGGAGCTGTTTTTT. This chain links TRBV7-9 with TRBJ2-2; 9 nucleotides agree with TRBD2. V gave up 6 bases and J gave up 6 bases; unmatched junction bases: 14. The germline gives CDR1 SEHNR, CDR2 FQNEAQ (reference sequence). The CDR3 consists of 17 residues.

The chain couples TRBV4-1 to TRBJ1-4; D unclear. Germline CDR1 is MGHRA and CDR2 is YSYEKL. The CDR3 covers 16 residues. The V end lost 2 bases, the J end lost 0 bases, and 10 bases lay between the germline ends. The CDR3 spells CASSQYTVATNEKLFF. Written as DNA, the CDR3 is TGCGCCAGCAGCCAATATACCGTTGCAACTAATGAAAAACTGTTTTTT.

The J gene is TRBJ2-7, the V gene TRBV4-3, with 7 bases aligning to TRBD1. V gave up 3 bases and J gave up 0 bases; unmatched junction bases: 11. CDR3 length: 17 amino acids. Germline values: CDR1 LGHNA, CDR2 YSLEER. The DNA of the CDR3 is TGCGCCAGCAGCCATGACCTCGACAGGGCATTCTCCTACGAGCAGTACTTC. Protein product: CASSHDLDRAFSYEQYF.

This clone was seen a single time. The chain combines TRBV14 with TRBJ2-3; D ambiguous. The V gene's germline CDR1 is SGHDN and CDR2 FVKESK. V lost 0 bases, J lost 8 bases, and 6 bases lay in between. The CDR3 length is 12 residues. The CDR3 sequence: CASSQEKSTQYF. For the CDR3, the DNA is TGTGCCAGCAGCCAAGAGAAGAGTACGCAGTATTTT.